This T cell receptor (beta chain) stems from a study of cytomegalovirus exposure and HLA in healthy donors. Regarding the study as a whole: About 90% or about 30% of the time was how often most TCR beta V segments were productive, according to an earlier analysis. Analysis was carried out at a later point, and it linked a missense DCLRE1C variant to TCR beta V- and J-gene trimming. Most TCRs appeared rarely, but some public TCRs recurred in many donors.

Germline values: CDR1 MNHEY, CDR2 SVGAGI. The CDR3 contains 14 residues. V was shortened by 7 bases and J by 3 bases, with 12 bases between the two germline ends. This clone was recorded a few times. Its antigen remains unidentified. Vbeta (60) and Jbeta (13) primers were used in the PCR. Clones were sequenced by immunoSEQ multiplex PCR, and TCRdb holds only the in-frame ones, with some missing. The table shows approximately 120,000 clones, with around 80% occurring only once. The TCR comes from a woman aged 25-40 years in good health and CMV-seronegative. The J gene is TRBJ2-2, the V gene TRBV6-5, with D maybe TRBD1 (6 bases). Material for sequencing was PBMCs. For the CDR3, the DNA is TGTGCCAGCACAGGGGTTATGGACACCGGGGAGCTGTTTTTT. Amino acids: CASTGVMDTGELFF.